In its sample, the clone carrying this T cell receptor beta chain was seen a few times. The target antigen is unknown. The data derive from a study of T cells in Graves' hyperthyroidism and ophthalmopathy. Whole-study results and caveats: Also found in blood were most expanded thyroid clonotypes above 0.001.

Those with hyperthyroidism were 18 to 65 years old, newly diagnosed, and ill for under 2 months. Those patients with uncontrolled infection, other autoimmune disease, pregnancy or lactation were excluded. V was pared by 3 bases and J by 6 bases, with 11 bases between. Germline values: CDR1 MDHEN, CDR2 SYDVKM. CDR3 length: 13 residues. Authors of the study amplified TCR beta CDR3 regions from RNA transcripts. First-round RT-PCR of the TCR CDR3 relied on the HTBI primer set. TCRdb passed the multiplex PCR reads through MiXCR, listing each CDR3 protein once. The sample gives fewer than 400,000 distinct CDR3 sequences, 25% of which show up once; 70% to 75% is in the top ten.

This rearrangement joins TRBV28 to TRBJ1-2; tentative D call: TRBD1 (5 bases). This clonotype originated in a man aged 50 to 59 with Graves' hyperthyroidism. The sample comprised blood. The CDR3 DNA reads as TGTGCCAGCAGTTTCTCGGGGGTAAATGGCTACACCTTC. This sequence encodes CASSFSGVNGYTF.